Presented here are 18 T cell receptor beta chains from one specimen sequenced in a study of regulatory T cells in long-lasting Graves disease. Arm-PCR with iRepertoire HTBI primers amplified the CDR3 regions for these TCR beta libraries. TCRdb independently ran MiXCR on the multiplex PCR reads; one entry per CDR3 protein. The sample consists of hundreds of thousands of distinct CDR3 sequences, 16% of them appearing once. Described time point: newly diagnosed GD, antithyroid drugs for less than 3 months. Extracted PBMC RNA gave rise to the TCR library. A further study also used this sample, focusing on T cells in Graves' hyperthyroidism and ophthalmopathy.

This specimen consisted of peripheral blood mononuclear cells (PBMCs), obtained at new diagnosis, from a patient treated with antithyroid drugs. These TCRs come from a woman in her 30s with Graves disease.

The chain is built from TRBV3-1 and TRBJ1-6; 8 bases match TRBD1. Trimming cost V 8 bases and J 12 bases; bases outside gene matches: 6. CDR3 length: 12 residues. Germline CDR1 is LGHDT and CDR2 is YNNKEL (reference sequence). The CDR3 DNA follows: TGTGCCAGCGGCTCAGGGGGCCTACCCCTCCACTTT. It yields the protein CASGSGGLPLHF.

This clonotype was seen many times. The chain employs TRBV28 and TRBJ2-4; 7 nucleotides match TRBD1. This CDR3 has 14 residues. The germline CDR1 and CDR2 sequences are MDHEN and SYDVKM. V shed 2 bases and J 9 bases; nucleotides not matched to a gene: 7. CDR3 in amino acids: CASSLSRQGSIQYF. The CDR3 bases are TGTGCCAGCAGTTTAAGCCGACAGGGCAGCATTCAGTACTTC.

On this clonotype: This clone may be a read error of a much larger clone one base away. Lacking the conserved final phenylalanine or tryptophan, this CDR3 likely reflects a read error. The chain recombines TRBV5-1 with TRBJ1-2; 12 positions agree with TRBD1. The CDR3 has 15 residues. The junction had 3 bases not matched to a gene; V was cut back by 4 bases and J by 2 bases. The germline gives CDR1 SGHRS, CDR2 YFSETQ. CDR3 amino acids: CASSPGQGANYGYTL. In DNA, the CDR3 is TGCGCCAGCAGCCCGGGACAGGGGGCCAACTATGGCTACACCCTC.

The rearrangement joins TRBV7-9 to TRBJ1-4; TRBD1 matches at 10 bases. V shed 4 bases, J shed 6 bases, and the junction held 14 bases outside the gene matches. There are 18 residues in the CDR3. Germline values: CDR1 SEHNR, CDR2 FQNEAQ (reference sequence). DNA for the CDR3: TGTGCCAGCAGCTCTACGACAGGGGGCTCTCGTCTGTATGAAAAACTGTTTTTT. Protein: CASSSTTGGSRLYEKLFF.

J is TRBJ2-5 and V is TRBV14, with 11 positions matching TRBD2. V was clipped by 4 bases and J by 3 bases; unmatched bases: 10. Germline lookup yields CDR1 SGHDN and CDR2 FVKESK. The CDR3 has 17 amino acids. The CDR3 here is CASSLRLLLAGEETQYF. The DNA for the CDR3 is TGTGCCAGCAGCCTTCGGCTCCTACTAGCGGGAGAAGAGACCCAGTACTTC. The variable domain in full, with the rest retrieved from reference TRBV14 and TRBJ2-5, is EAGVTQFPSHSVIEKGQTVTLRCDPISGHDNLYWYRRVMGKEIKFLLHFVKESKQDESGMPNNRFLAERTGGTYSTLKVQPAELEDSGVYFCASSLRLLLAGEETQYFGPGTRLLVL.

This clonotype was seen many times. The chain carries TRBV12-3 or TRBV12-4 and TRBJ1-5; D call uncertain. This CDR3 spans 15 amino acids. V dropped 2 bases and J dropped 3 bases, with 11 bases sitting between them. CDR3 region: CASSLLGQINQPQHF. The DNA for the CDR3 is TGTGCCAGCAGTTTACTGGGCCAGATCAATCAGCCCCAGCATTTT.

The chain employs TRBV9 and TRBJ1-1; D uncertain. The CDR3 loop spans 12 amino acids. Germline CDR1 SGDLS, CDR2 YYNGEE. With 0 bases removed from V and 5 bases from J, the gap between germline ends came to 5 bases. The CDR3 is CASSVVETEAFF. DNA of the CDR3: TGTGCCAGCAGCGTAGTGGAAACTGAAGCTTTCTTT.

DNA for the CDR3: TGTGCCAGTAGTGTCTTCGCAGGGGGCCACTATGGCTACACCTTC. It yields the protein CASSVFAGGHYGYTF. V and J are TRBV19 and TRBJ1-2; 8 bases align to TRBD1. Germline V CDR1 and CDR2: LNHDA, SQIVND (reference sequence). This CDR3 spans 15 amino acids. V shed 5 bases, J shed 3 bases, and the junction held 8 bases outside the gene matches.

There are many counts of this clonotype. This sequence joins TRBV29-1 and TRBJ1-2; D uncertain. The CDR3 has 13 residues. The V gene lost 6 bases and the J gene lost 4 bases, with 15 bases spanning the gap. CDR1 is SQVTM and CDR2 is ANQGSEA in the germline V gene. Here the CDR3 reads CSVVGIQVYGYTF. DNA for the CDR3: TGCAGCGTGGTGGGGATCCAGGTCTATGGCTACACCTTC.

The sample holds many counts of this clonotype. The chain joins TRBV12-3 or TRBV12-4 to TRBJ1-1; possible D gene TRBD1, 6 bases. This CDR3 has 16 amino acids. V lost 6 bases, J lost 1 base, and 18 bases lay in between. The CDR3 DNA reads as TGTGCCAGCAGACCCGGACAGCGAGGAGGGAACACTGAAGCTTTCTTT. It specifies CASRPGQRGGNTEAFF.

V usage is TRBV30 and J usage is TRBJ2-7, with D possibly matching TRBD1 (5 bases). This CDR3 has 16 residues. The germline V gene has CDR1 GTSNPN and CDR2 SVGIG (reference sequence). The V end lost 2 bases, the J end lost 3 bases, and 20 bases lay between the germline ends. CDR3 nucleotides: TGTGCCTGGAGTAGGGGCAGGGCGCGCGGACGCTACGAGCAGTACTTC. This translates into CAWSRGRARGRYEQYF.

The rearrangement links TRBV27 to TRBJ2-1; 10 nucleotides agree with TRBD2. CDR1 and CDR2 (germline): MNHEY, SMNVEV (reference sequence). The CDR3 runs to 15 residues. J was trimmed by 15 bases and V by 3 bases; bases with no gene match: 14. CDR3 nucleotides: TGTGCCAGCAGTTTCCCTCTAGCGGGAGCTAGCCCCTTGTTCTTC. Protein: CASSFPLAGASPLFF.

The rearrangement links TRBV6-1 to TRBJ2-2, with D uncertain. CDR3 length: 11 residues. Germline CDR1 reads MNHNS; CDR2 reads SASEGT. V was trimmed by 10 bases and J by 5 bases, leaving 8 bases between them. As DNA, the CDR3 is TGTGCCACGGTGACGACCGGGGAGCTGTTTTTT. Residues: CATVTTGELFF.

This clonotype was found many times. This chain links TRBV28 with TRBJ1-1; TRBD1 matches 7 bases. V gave up 10 bases and J gave up 5 bases; unmatched junction bases: 10. This CDR3 region has 13 residues. Germline V gene sequence: CDR1 MDHEN, CDR2 SYDVKM. The CDR3 sequence is CATSALDRTEAFF. The CDR3 bases are TGTGCCACTTCGGCCTTGGACAGGACTGAAGCTTTCTTT.

This clonotype came up many times. The chain joins TRBV11-3 to TRBJ2-3; the D is unclear. Germline CDR1 and CDR2: SGHNT and YENEEA. CDR3 length: 15 amino acids. V gave up 1 base and J gave up 2 bases, with 10 bases separating them. DNA of the CDR3: TGTGCCAGCAGCTTAGGGACCTCAAACACAGATACGCAGTATTTT. Protein product: CASSLGTSNTDTQYF.

The rearrangement uses TRBV7-2 and TRBJ2-1; D possibly corresponds to TRBD2 (6 bases). The germline gives CDR1 SGHTA, CDR2 FQGNSA. CDR3 length equals 14 residues. V shed 3 bases and J shed 8 bases, with 14 bases lying between them. The CDR3 DNA reads as TGTGCCAGCAGCTTCTCCGGGAGACCCGATGAGCAGTTCTTC. Translated: CASSFSGRPDEQFF.

This clonotype was picked up a small number of times. This sequence joins TRBV6-1 and TRBJ1-5, with 8 positions matching TRBD1. Germline V gene lookup returns CDR1 MNHNS and CDR2 SASEGT. The junction had 11 bases not matched to a gene; V was cut back by 7 bases and J by 6 bases. This CDR3 region has 15 residues. CDR3 nucleotide sequence: TGTGCCAGCATTGGGTCCAGGGGGCTTAGTCAGCCCCAGCATTTT. Amino acids: CASIGSRGLSQPQHF.

Many counts were recorded for this clonotype. The chain carries TRBV28 and TRBJ2-7; D might be TRBD2 (6 bases). CDR1 is MDHEN and CDR2 is SYDVKM in the germline V gene. V dropped 6 bases and J dropped 4 bases, with 19 bases sitting between them. This CDR3 spans 15 amino acids. The CDR3 bases are TGTGCCAGCAGCTCTACCGGGACTTCCCAGTACGAGCAGTACTTC. Translating it yields CASSSTGTSQYEQYF.